The 5 T cell receptor beta chains given below trace back to one sample, sequenced in a study of blood T cell repertoires in COVID-19. The method was immunoSEQ multiplex PCR; TCRdb's version includes in-frame clones alone and lacks a portion of them. The table includes about 180,000 clones, 65% to 90% detected once. Input material: peripheral blood. These receptors came from a man aged 50 or older with active or convalescent COVID-19.

V gene TRBV13 combines with J gene TRBJ2-7; D perhaps matches TRBD2 (5 bases). This CDR3 is built from 13 residues. Germline V lookup: CDR1 PRHDT, CDR2 FYEKMQ (reference sequence). Trimming shortened V by 4 bases and J by 6 bases, and 13 bases separated the two germline ends. CDR3: CASSSMLEGEQYF. The CDR3 nucleotides are TGTGCCAGCAGCTCTATGCTAGAGGGCGAGCAGTACTTC.

V gene TRBV14 combines with J gene TRBJ2-2; 7 bases agree with TRBD1. CDR1 and CDR2 from the germline V gene are SGHDN and FVKESK. V trimming: 4 bases; J trimming: 1 base; junction bases outside the gene matches: 3. This CDR3 spans 15 amino acids. CDR3 sequence: CASSRGQVNTGELFF. CDR3 in DNA: TGTGCCAGCAGCCGCGGACAGGTGAACACCGGGGAGCTGTTTTTT.

The rearrangement uses TRBV10-3 and TRBJ2-7; TRBD1 aligns across 7 bases. The CDR3 consists of 15 residues. The V and J ends lost 4 bases and 1 base, in that order; junction bases with no gene match: 7. Germline loops: CDR1 ENHRY, CDR2 SYGVKD. In nucleotides, the CDR3 is TGTGCCATCAGTGGGGGAACAGGGGATTCCTACGAGCAGTACTTC. Translation gives CAISGGTGDSYEQYF.

This clone appeared once. The chain recombines TRBV10-1 with TRBJ1-5; 8 bases align to TRBD1. The germline V gene has CDR1 WNHNN and CDR2 SYGVQD (reference sequence). The ends lost 4 bases at V and 6 bases at J; junction bases unmatched: 23. There are 20 residues in the CDR3. Written as DNA, the CDR3 is TGCGCCAGCAGTGGGCTCAAGGGGGGACAGGTGGCGGTTAATACTCAGCCCCAGCATTTT. It is translated as CASSGLKGGQVAVNTQPQHF.

This rearrangement joins TRBV9 to TRBJ1-1; 8 nucleotides line up with TRBD1. This CDR3 is built from 15 residues. Trimming at V came to 2 bases and at J to 4 bases, leaving 7 bases not matched to a gene. Germline V CDR1 and CDR2: SGDLS, YYNGEE. The CDR3 here is CASSVLDRATTEAFF. For the CDR3, the DNA is TGTGCCAGCAGCGTCCTGGACAGGGCGACCACTGAAGCTTTCTTT.